Following are 26 T cell receptor beta chains from one sample sequenced in a study of CD8 T cells in ankylosing spondylitis. Overall study results and limits: About 8 highly homologous variants made up a TCR beta motif, and this motif appeared characteristic of ankylosing spondylitis blood.

No antigens are known for them. TCRdb re-called the 5' RACE reads through MiXCR, storing one row per CDR3 protein. This sample has 390,000 or so distinct CDR3 sequences; approximately 20% occur once, and the top ten carry about 17%. Sequenced: blood, either unsorted or a sorted T cell fraction (not recorded which). These receptors were collected from a male donor with ankylosing spondylitis.

In this sample, this clonotype turned up many times. The chain employs TRBV5-1 and TRBJ2-1; TRBD2 agrees at 12 bases. This CDR3 is 16 amino acids long. Germline V gene data show CDR1 as SGHRS and CDR2 as YFSETQ. Germline trimming cut 1 base from V and 1 base from J; bases unmatched to any gene: 0. As DNA, the CDR3 is TGCGCCAGCAGCTTGACTAGCGGGAGGTCCTACAATGAGCAGTTCTTC. It yields the protein CASSLTSGRSYNEQFF.

In its sample, this clonotype was seen a few times. The chain couples TRBV12-3 or TRBV12-4 to TRBJ2-3; D perhaps matches TRBD2 (6 bases). V was trimmed by 7 bases and J by 4 bases, leaving 12 bases between them. This CDR3 region has 13 residues. The CDR3 nucleotides read TGTGCCAGCACCTGGGGGGATCCAGATACGCAGTATTTT. Translated: CASTWGDPDTQYF.

This clonotype was observed a few times. The rearrangement uses TRBV7-9 and TRBJ1-3; D gene uncertain. The CDR3 is 13 residues long. Trimming shortened V by 4 bases and J by 4 bases, and 8 bases separated the two germline ends. Germline V lookup: CDR1 SEHNR, CDR2 FQNEAQ (reference sequence). CDR3 protein: CASSSTVGNTIYF. In DNA, the CDR3 is TGTGCCAGCAGCTCCACGGTCGGAAACACCATATATTTT.

The chain combines TRBV5-1 with TRBJ2-6, with D hard to call. CDR3 length: 16 residues. The V and J ends lost 5 bases and 0 bases respectively, with 12 bases between them. CDR1 SGHRS and CDR2 YFSETQ come from the germline V gene. CDR3 nucleotide sequence: TGCGCCAGCAGGCCCGTGGTCAGCTCTGGGGCCAACGTCCTGACTTTC. This translates into CASRPVVSSGANVLTF.

The gene calls are TRBV24-1 and TRBJ2-3; 11 bases are shared with TRBD1. Trimming at V came to 4 bases and at J to 5 bases, leaving 7 bases not matched to a gene. CDR1 and CDR2 (germline): KGHDR, SFDVKD. The CDR3 spans 16 residues. Here the CDR3 DNA reads TGTGCCACCAGTGACCCCGGACAGGGGGCGGTAGATACGCAGTATTTT. This gives the protein CATSDPGQGAVDTQYF.

A few counts support this clonotype. The CDR3 protein is CSASVGLETQYF. The DNA of the CDR3 is TGCAGTGCTAGTGTGGGACTAGAGACCCAGTACTTC. The chain couples TRBV20-1 to TRBJ2-5; possibly TRBD2 for D (6 bases). Germline CDR1 is DFQATT and CDR2 is SNEGSKA (reference sequence). The CDR3 is 12 residues long. Deletions cut 3 bases from V and 4 bases from J, with 9 bases between.

The rearrangement uses TRBV5-1 and TRBJ2-1, with 10 bases fitting TRBD2. Looked up from germline, CDR1 is SGHRS and CDR2 is YFSETQ. The CDR3 extends over 15 amino acids. V shed 0 bases, J shed 9 bases, and the junction held 6 bases outside the gene matches. CDR3 in amino acids: CASSLAQREGPEQFF. In DNA, the CDR3 is TGCGCCAGCAGCTTGGCCCAGCGGGAGGGCCCTGAGCAGTTCTTC.

This clonotype was detected a few times. The rearrangement uses TRBV5-1 and TRBJ1-1; D remains unclear. CDR3 size: 16 residues. CDR1 is SGHRS, CDR2 YFSETQ, per germline. V shed 0 bases and J shed 1 base, with 13 bases lying between them. CDR3 coding DNA: TGCGCCAGCAGCTTGGGAGGCAACGAGAGGAACACTGAAGCTTTCTTT. Translated: CASSLGGNERNTEAFF.

This chain uses TRBV15 with TRBJ2-7; no clear D. Germline V gene data show CDR1 as LNHNV and CDR2 as YYDKDF (reference sequence). The length of the CDR3 is 13 residues. The V end lost 0 bases, the J end lost 9 bases, and 12 bases lay between the germline ends. CDR3 loop: CATSRDRPVGQYF. The CDR3 DNA reads as TGTGCCACCAGCAGAGACAGGCCTGTCGGGCAGTACTTC.

V is TRBV20-1 and J is TRBJ2-1; 10 positions agree with TRBD2. Germline loops: CDR1 DFQATT, CDR2 SNEGSKA (reference sequence). With V trimmed by 1 base and J by 12 bases, 9 bases remained unmatched. The CDR3 contains 14 residues. CDR3 amino acids: CSARASLAGDGQFF. For the CDR3, the DNA is TGCAGTGCTAGAGCGAGCCTAGCGGGAGATGGGCAGTTCTTC.

This clonotype was observed at least ten times. An end of the junction does not agree with germline; a read error may underlie this. CDR3 loop: CASSSRLAGSTDTQYF. CDR3 nucleotides: TGTGCCAGCAGTTCTCGGCTAGCGGGGAGCACAGATACGCAGTATTTT. The chain uses TRBV5-1 and TRBJ2-3, with 9 bases that match TRBD2. The CDR3 spans 16 residues. Germline CDR1 reads SGHRS; CDR2 reads YFSETQ.

The chain couples TRBV5-1 to TRBJ1-1, with 9 bases matching TRBD1. The germline CDR1 and CDR2 sequences are SGHRS and YFSETQ. The V gene end was trimmed by 4 bases and the J gene end by 4 bases; junction bases not matched to a gene: 8. This CDR3 spans 15 amino acids. DNA for the CDR3: TGCGCCAGCAGCGTTTGGACAGGGGACGGCACTGAAGCTTTCTTT. Protein sequence: CASSVWTGDGTEAFF.

J is TRBJ2-3 and V is TRBV28; no reliable D call. Germline V lookup: CDR1 MDHEN, CDR2 SYDVKM. Trimming left V 1 base short and J 0 bases short, with 11 bases between. The CDR3 runs to 16 residues. The CDR3 DNA reads TGTGCCAGCAGTTTATTATCAGAATCTAGCACAGATACGCAGTATTTT. As protein: CASSLLSESSTDTQYF.

This clonotype was seen more than once but under ten times. The rearrangement links TRBV5-1 to TRBJ1-4, with 7 bases identical to TRBD1. Germline trimming cut 5 bases from V and 2 bases from J; bases unmatched to any gene: 0. This CDR3 spans 13 amino acids. Looked up from germline, CDR1 is SGHRS and CDR2 is YFSETQ. The CDR3 nucleotides read TGCGCCAGCAGGGACAGGACTAATGAAAAACTGTTTTTT. Its protein is CASRDRTNEKLFF.

The gene calls are TRBV7-2 and TRBJ2-3; 7 bases map to TRBD1. Germline V lookup: CDR1 SGHTA, CDR2 FQGNSA. This CDR3 comprises 15 residues. The V and J ends lost 5 bases and 6 bases, in that order; junction bases with no gene match: 11. The CDR3 loop reads CASSPRQGLGDTQYF. As DNA, the CDR3 is TGTGCCAGCAGCCCTCGACAGGGTCTAGGGGATACGCAGTATTTT. Full variable domain (remainder filled in from reference TRBV7-2 and TRBJ2-3): GAGVSQSPSNKVTEKGKDVELRCDPISGHTALYWYRQSLGQGLEFLIYFQGNSAPDKSGLPSDRFSAERTGGSVSTLTIQRTQQEDSAVYLCASSPRQGLGDTQYFGPGTRLTVL.

The chain links TRBV6-1 to TRBJ1-4; 10 positions agree with TRBD1. The J segment lost 3 bases and the V segment lost 6 bases, leaving 4 bases of the junction unmatched. Germline V lookup: CDR1 MNHNS, CDR2 SASEGT. The CDR3 extends over 15 amino acids. CDR3 residues: CASRRDRGANEKLFF. CDR3 coding DNA: TGTGCCAGCAGAAGGGACAGGGGAGCTAATGAAAAACTGTTTTTT.

The V call is TRBV7-9, the J call TRBJ1-4; D might be TRBD1 (5 bases). Trimming took off 5 bases at V and 0 bases at J, with 16 bases between the two ends. Germline CDR1 is SEHNR and CDR2 is FQNEAQ (reference sequence). The CDR3 covers 17 residues. CDR3 nucleotides: TGTGCCAGCAGCGTCCCAGGGAAATTTGCAACTAATGAAAAACTGTTTTTT. As protein: CASSVPGKFATNEKLFF.

This chain connects TRBV2 to TRBJ2-5; 10 nucleotides align to TRBD1. The germline V gene has CDR1 SNHLY and CDR2 FYNNEI. CDR3 length equals 13 residues. J was trimmed by 5 bases and V by 4 bases; bases with no gene match: 1. CDR3 amino acids: CASSGDRGETQYF. The CDR3 bases are TGTGCCAGCAGTGGGGACAGGGGCGAGACCCAGTACTTC. Full variable domain (remainder filled in from reference TRBV2 and TRBJ2-5): EPEVTQTPSHQVTQMGQEVILRCVPISNHLYFYWYRQILGQKVEFLVSFYNNEISEKSEIFDDQFSVERPDGSNFTLKIRSTKLEDSAMYFCASSGDRGETQYFGPGTRLLVL.

The chain is built from TRBV5-1 and TRBJ1-3; TRBD1 aligns across 9 bases. CDR3 length: 16 amino acids. J gave up 4 bases and V 0 bases, and 5 bases lay outside the gene matches. Germline V gene data show CDR1 as SGHRS and CDR2 as YFSETQ. The CDR3 DNA is TGCGCCAGCAGCTTGGAGGGACAGGGTTCAGGAAACACCATATATTTT. This gives the protein CASSLEGQGSGNTIYF.

V usage is TRBV5-1 and J usage is TRBJ2-7, with D possibly called TRBD1 or TRBD2 (5 bases each). The CDR3 is made up of 15 amino acids. Trimming took 3 bases from V and 1 from J, leaving 14 bases between them. Germline lookup yields CDR1 SGHRS and CDR2 YFSETQ. CDR3 region: CASSWNGDRSYEQYF. The CDR3 region has the DNA TGCGCCAGCAGCTGGAACGGGGACCGGTCCTACGAGCAGTACTTC.

This clonotype was seen ten or more times. The chain carries TRBV29-1 and TRBJ2-1, with 9 bases fitting TRBD1. The CDR3 has 13 residues. Germline V lookup: CDR1 SQVTM, CDR2 ANQGSEA. V was clipped by 6 bases and J by 10 bases; unmatched bases: 10. CDR3 protein: CSVRKTGQGEQFF. CDR3 in DNA: TGCAGCGTCAGGAAAACGGGACAGGGAGAGCAGTTCTTC.

The chain has TRBV6-2 or TRBV6-3 and TRBJ2-4; 14 positions match TRBD2. This CDR3 has 18 amino acids. Germline CDR1 and CDR2: MNHEY and SVGEGT. The V and J ends lost 2 bases and 3 bases, in that order; junction bases with no gene match: 6. The CDR3 is CASSYGTSGRSVKNIQYF. CDR3 nucleotides: TGTGCCAGCAGTTACGGGACTAGCGGGAGAAGTGTCAAAAACATTCAGTACTTC.

The V and J genes are TRBV21-1 and TRBJ1-1; TRBD1, as called in the table, went unchecked against the DNA. TRBV21-1 is a pseudogene. The CDR3 has 18 residues. The CDR3 is CASSKRPSGTGVDTEAFF. The CDR3 nucleotides read TGTGCCAGCAGCAAACGCCCCTCCGGGACAGGGGTGGACACTGAAGCTTTCTTT.

The chain carries TRBV12-3 or TRBV12-4 and TRBJ2-3; D ambiguous. With 6 bases removed from V and 6 bases from J, the gap between germline ends came to 7 bases. The CDR3 is 11 amino acids. The CDR3, as DNA: TGTGCCAGCAGGGGATACGATACGCAGTATTTT. It translates to CASRGYDTQYF.

There are many counts of this clonotype. This chain uses TRBV3-1 with TRBJ2-7, with D uncertain. Trimming pared 1 base from V and 0 bases from J, leaving 7 bases between. CDR3 length equals 14 residues. CDR1 LGHDT and CDR2 YNNKEL come from the germline V gene (reference sequence). CDR3 protein: CASSQAVYSYEQYF. In nucleotides, the CDR3 is TGTGCCAGCAGCCAAGCGGTATACTCCTACGAGCAGTACTTC.

In its sample, this clonotype was seen many times. The chain employs TRBV29-1 and TRBJ1-4; D is undetermined. Germline V CDR1 and CDR2: SQVTM, ANQGSEA. The V gene lost 4 bases and the J gene lost 6 bases, with 12 bases spanning the gap. The CDR3 runs 13 residues. CDR3 protein: CSVGPAVDEKLFF. DNA for the CDR3: TGCAGCGTTGGACCGGCAGTGGATGAAAAACTGTTTTTT.